The entry below describes one TCR beta chain. This entry belongs to a study of blood T cell repertoires in COVID-19. Study details: The samples span acute and convalescent COVID-19 from the United States, Italy and Spain. PBMCs, B-cell-depleted T cells, or T cells were the source of the cDNA or gDNA that made up the material.

Methods used by the authors: Amplification from reference gene primers served as the basis for estimated nucleated cell counts. Clones were sequenced by immunoSEQ multiplex PCR, and TCRdb holds only the in-frame ones, with some missing. The V and J calls and the clone size are those of that table, but D and trimming were determined from the DNA. The sample consists of approximately 94,000 clones, 70% to 85% of them appearing once. Germline V CDR1 and CDR2: KGHDR, SFDVKD. The V gene lost 2 bases and the J gene lost 1 base, with 13 bases spanning the gap. CDR3 length: 17 amino acids. Sequencing used peripheral blood. The chain couples TRBV24-1 to TRBJ2-2; a possible D gene is TRBD1 (6 bases). The TCR sequence derives from a human donor in a cohort sampled during active COVID-19. The DNA for the CDR3 is TGTGCCACCAGTGATTCACAGGGAAGACTGAACACCGGGGAGCTGTTTTTT. Protein sequence: CATSDSQGRLNTGELFF.